A selection of T cell receptor beta chains follows, all from one sample in a study of T cells in narcolepsy. Data came from immunoSEQ multiplex PCR; TCRdb stores just in-frame clones and leaves some out. In the table there are approximately 30,000 clones, around 80% of which are singletons. The source material was memory (CD45RA-) CD4+ T cells from blood. Every receptor here comes from a human donor in good health. The CDR3 runs from the conserved cysteine through the conserved F or W. A D gene is named only where the DNA matches it firmly. Clone size is not always given. Where it is, it says once, few, many or a class for expanded clones.

v_call	d_call	j_call	clone_size	cdr3_aa	cdr3_nt
TRBV19	-	TRBJ2-5	-	CASSHFGGFQETQYF	TGTGCCAGTAGTCATTTTGGGGGATTCCAAGAGACCCAGTACTTC
TRBV7-3	-	TRBJ2-3	-	CASSLEGYTQYF	TGTGCCAGCAGCCTGGAGGGTTATACGCAGTATTTT
TRBV6-5	TRBD2	TRBJ2-2	-	CASSYSGGANTGELFF	TGTGCCAGCAGTTATAGCGGGGGGGCTAACACCGGGGAGCTGTTTTTT
TRBV5-1	-	TRBJ2-7	-	CASSSSGPSSEQYF	TGCGCCAGCAGCTCCTCCGGGCCTTCCAGTGAGCAGTACTTC
TRBV7-2	-	TRBJ2-1	-	CASSPSWGAIDEQFF	TGTGCCAGCAGCCCATCTTGGGGGGCTATTGATGAGCAGTTCTTC
TRBV18	-	TRBJ1-1	-	CASSPRARTLRGNTEAFF	TGTGCCAGCTCACCACGGGCGAGGACCCTCAGGGGGAACACTGAAGCTTTCTTT
TRBV14	-	TRBJ1-1	few	CASSQGAGTEAFF	TGTGCCAGCAGCCAAGGGGCGGGAACTGAAGCTTTCTTT
TRBV7-3	-	TRBJ2-7	-	CASSLTPDYEQYF	TGTGCCAGCAGCTTAACCCCCGACTACGAGCAGTACTTC
TRBV7-3	TRBD2	TRBJ2-5	once	CASSFAGVQETQYF	TGTGCCAGCAGCTTCGCGGGGGTACAAGAGACCCAGTACTTC
TRBV7-3	-	TRBJ2-5	few	CASSRKWGETQYF	TGTGCCAGCAGCAGAAAGTGGGGCGAGACCCAGTACTTC
TRBV9	-	TRBJ2-2	once	CASSVDYRPTGELFF	TGTGCCAGCAGCGTAGACTACAGACCCACCGGGGAGCTGTTTTTT
TRBV10-3	TRBD2	TRBJ2-1	-	CAISVGLAAGNEQFF	TGTGCCATCAGTGTCGGACTAGCCGCCGGGAATGAGCAGTTCTTC
TRBV9	TRBD2	TRBJ2-1	-	CASSVGQAGGFYNEQFF	TGTGCCAGCAGCGTAGGGCAAGCGGGAGGGTTTTACAATGAGCAGTTCTTC
TRBV18	TRBD1	TRBJ1-2	-	CASSQDRKGGYTF	TGTGCCAGCTCTCAGGACAGGAAGGGCGGCTACACCTTC
TRBV4-2	-	TRBJ1-6	once	CASSQETSWNSPLHF	TGTGCCAGCAGCCAAGAGACTTCTTGGAATTCACCCCTCCACTTT
TRBV19	TRBD1	TRBJ2-3	few	CASSMTGGSTDTQYF	TGTGCCAGTAGTATGACAGGGGGTAGCACAGATACGCAGTATTTT
TRBV4-2	TRBD2	TRBJ2-2	-	CASSLLAGAATGELFF	TGTGCCAGCAGCCTTCTGGCGGGAGCGGCCACCGGGGAGCTGTTTTTT
TRBV7-8	-	TRBJ1-3	-	CASSFGDSAGNTIYF	TGTGCCAGCAGCTTCGGGGACTCGGCTGGAAACACCATATATTTT
TRBV28	TRBD1	TRBJ1-1	-	CASRSSTGASTEAFF	TGTGCCAGCAGGTCTTCGACAGGGGCTAGTACTGAAGCTTTCTTT
TRBV7-6	TRBD1	TRBJ2-5	-	CASSPQGTGGAGRAMTQYF	TGTGCCAGCAGCCCCCAAGGGACAGGGGGCGCCGGGCGGGCTATGACCCAGTACTTC
TRBV4-2	-	TRBJ1-2	-	CASSQDPGGDYGYTF	TGTGCCAGCAGCCAAGATCCGGGCGGAGACTATGGCTACACCTTC
TRBV5-1	-	TRBJ1-5	-	CASRRGGLGPQHF	TGCGCCAGCAGGCGGGGAGGGCTGGGGCCCCAGCATTTT
TRBV7-3	TRBD1	TRBJ1-2	-	CASSPGTGGNYGYTF	TGTGCCAGCAGCCCTGGGACAGGGGGCAACTATGGCTACACCTTC
TRBV6-5	-	TRBJ1-4	-	CASRNQGSEKLFF	TGTGCCAGCAGAAACCAGGGGTCTGAAAAACTGTTTTTT
TRBV9	-	TRBJ1-6	-	CASSVADNSPLHF	TGTGCCAGCAGCGTAGCCGATAATTCACCCCTCCACTTT
TRBV6-4	-	TRBJ1-5	-	CASSPPAQPQHF	TGTGCCAGCTCCCCCCCGGCCCAGCCCCAGCATTTT
TRBV7-9	-	TRBJ1-1	-	CASTAKPTGAYTEAFF	TGTGCCAGCACCGCGAAGCCTACAGGTGCCTACACTGAAGCTTTCTTT
TRBV10-1	TRBD2	TRBJ2-3	-	CASSGSGTRDTDTQYF	TGCGCCAGCAGTGGCTCCGGGACTAGAGACACAGATACGCAGTATTTT
TRBV2	-	TRBJ1-2	-	CASSDGRSYGYTF	TGTGCCAGCAGCGATGGACGGAGCTATGGCTACACCTTC
TRBV18	TRBD2	TRBJ2-7	-	CASSSGLATYEQYF	TGTGCCAGCTCATCCGGACTAGCGACCTACGAGCAGTACTTC
TRBV5-1	TRBD2	TRBJ2-3	-	CASSQQAGSSTDTQYF	TGCGCCAGCAGCCAGCAAGCGGGGTCTAGCACAGATACGCAGTATTTT
TRBV29-1	-	TRBJ1-2	-	CSARGGGYTF	TGCAGCGCTAGAGGCGGCGGCTACACCTTC
TRBV5-1	TRBD2	TRBJ2-4	few	CASSPGGPKNIQYF	TGCGCCAGCAGCCCGGGGGGGCCCAAAAACATTCAGTACTTC
TRBV28	-	TRBJ2-5	-	CASSLTGWGWTQYF	TGTGCCAGCAGTTTAACAGGGTGGGGATGGACCCAGTACTTC
TRBV7-9	-	TRBJ1-5	-	CATNQGNGNQPQHF	TGTGCCACCAATCAAGGAAATGGCAATCAGCCCCAGCATTTT
TRBV2	-	TRBJ2-3	-	CASSGKDTQYF	TGTGCCAGCAGCGGTAAAGATACGCAGTATTTT
TRBV15	-	TRBJ1-5	-	CATSRSGAGQPQHF	TGTGCCACCAGCAGAAGCGGGGCGGGTCAGCCCCAGCATTTT
TRBV7-2	TRBD2	TRBJ2-1	-	CASSLGSGRVPNEQFF	TGTGCCAGCAGCTTAGGGAGCGGGAGGGTCCCAAATGAGCAGTTCTTC
TRBV4-3	-	TRBJ1-2	few	CASSQVGARLSYTF	TGCGCCAGCAGCCAAGTTGGAGCGAGACTCAGCTACACCTTC
TRBV10-3	-	TRBJ2-1	-	CAISDYGYNEQFF	TGTGCCATCAGTGACTACGGGTACAATGAGCAGTTCTTC
TRBV20-1	-	TRBJ2-5	-	CSAGLQETQYF	TGCAGTGCTGGACTCCAAGAGACCCAGTACTTC
TRBV30	-	TRBJ1-2	once	CAWSVTEAGSINYGYTF	TGTGCCTGGAGTGTTACGGAGGCAGGTTCAATTAACTATGGCTACACCTTC
TRBV29-1	-	TRBJ1-2	few	CSVEEAQGLRGYTF	TGCAGCGTTGAGGAGGCCCAGGGGCTTCGGGGCTACACCTTC
TRBV11-1	-	TRBJ1-1	-	CASSLFFGNTEAFF	TGTGCCAGCAGCTTATTCTTCGGGAACACTGAAGCTTTCTTT
TRBV6-6	-	TRBJ2-5	-	CASSYSWWGETQYF	TGTGCCAGCAGTTACTCTTGGTGGGGGGAGACCCAGTACTTC